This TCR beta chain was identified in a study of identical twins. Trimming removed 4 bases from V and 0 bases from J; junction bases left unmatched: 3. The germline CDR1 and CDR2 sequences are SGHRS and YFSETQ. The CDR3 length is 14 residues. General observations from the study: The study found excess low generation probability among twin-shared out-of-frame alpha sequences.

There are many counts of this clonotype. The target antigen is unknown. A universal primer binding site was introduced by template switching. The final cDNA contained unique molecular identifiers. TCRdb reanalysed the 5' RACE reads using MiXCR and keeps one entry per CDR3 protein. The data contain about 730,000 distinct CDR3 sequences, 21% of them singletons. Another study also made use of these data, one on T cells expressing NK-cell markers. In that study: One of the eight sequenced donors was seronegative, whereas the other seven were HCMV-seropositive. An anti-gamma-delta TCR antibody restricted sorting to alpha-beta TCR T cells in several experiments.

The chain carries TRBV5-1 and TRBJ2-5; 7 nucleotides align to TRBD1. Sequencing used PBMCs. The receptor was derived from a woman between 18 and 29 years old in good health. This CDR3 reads CASSRQGDQETQYF. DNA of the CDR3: TGCGCCAGCAGCCGACAGGGCGACCAAGAGACCCAGTACTTC. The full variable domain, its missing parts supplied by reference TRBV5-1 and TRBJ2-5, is KAGVTQTPRYLIKTRGQQVTLSCSPISGHRSVSWYQQTPGQGLQFLFEYFSETQRNKGNFPGRFSGRQFSNSRSEMNVSTLELGDSALYLCASSRQGDQETQYFGPGTRLLVL.